This T cell receptor (beta chain) was identified in a study of T cell changes during pregnancy in multiple sclerosis. Assay used: immunoSEQ multiplex PCR; TCRdb lists only in-frame clones, some missing. The data contain 45,000 to 70,000 clones, 92% of them singletons. The CDR3 is 13 amino acids. In germline, CDR1 is MNHNY, CDR2 SVGAGI (reference sequence). The ends were cut back, 4 bases at V and 1 base at J, with 7 bases in the middle. The V gene is TRBV6-6, the J gene TRBJ1-1, with D perhaps TRBD1 (6 bases). This TCR came from a female donor with multiple sclerosis, enrolled in a pregnancy study. This specimen was CD4+ T cells from peripheral blood mononuclear cells, taken after pregnancy. The CDR3, as DNA: TGTGCCAGCAGTTTACAGGGGAACACTGAAGCTTTCTTT. As protein: CASSLQGNTEAFF.